This T cell receptor beta chain originates from a study of blood T cell repertoires in COVID-19. The data were produced by immunoSEQ multiplex PCR, yet TCRdb's version contains in-frame clones alone and is incomplete. The sample lists roughly 90,000 clones, 80% to 90% occurring once. The germline gives CDR1 SGHTA, CDR2 FQGNSA. The CDR3 runs 12 residues. The V end was cut by 2 bases, the J end by 10 bases, with 11 bases between. The receptor's source is a woman older than 75 with active COVID-19. The rearrangement links TRBV7-2 to TRBJ2-5; D perhaps matches TRBD1 (6 bases). The sequenced sample was peripheral blood. CDR3 DNA: TGTGCCAGCAGCTTAAGGCAGGGGAACCAGTACTTC. It encodes CASSLRQGNQYF.